This T cell receptor beta chain was sequenced in a study of chemoradiotherapy in HPV16-positive cancers. Overall study results and limits: HPV-responsive T-cell expansion during chemoradiotherapy was linked to improved recurrence-free survival in HPV16-positive patients. Only two HPV16-positive patients supplied the functional HPV-specificity definition. Candidate HPV-specific clones and E7-related TCR motifs grew in tumor during treatment.

The CDR3 extends over 15 amino acids. Germline loops: CDR1 SGHNT, CDR2 YYREEE (reference sequence). V lost 2 bases, J lost 7 bases, and 13 bases lay in between. The protocol was immunoSEQ multiplex PCR, while the TCRdb copy is restricted to in-frame clones and leaves out a portion. The table has fewer than 9,500 clones, about 74% seen once. A word on this clone: Its antigen remains unknown.

The sequencing used tumor tissue, collected from a patient who underwent chemoradiotherapy. The rearrangement links TRBV5-4 to TRBJ1-6; D gene uncertain. The TCR originated in a human donor with HPV-associated anogenital cancer. The chain's CDR3 is CASSLDRGVNSPLHF. As DNA, the CDR3 is TGTGCCAGCAGCTTAGATCGGGGAGTAAATTCACCCCTCCACTTT.